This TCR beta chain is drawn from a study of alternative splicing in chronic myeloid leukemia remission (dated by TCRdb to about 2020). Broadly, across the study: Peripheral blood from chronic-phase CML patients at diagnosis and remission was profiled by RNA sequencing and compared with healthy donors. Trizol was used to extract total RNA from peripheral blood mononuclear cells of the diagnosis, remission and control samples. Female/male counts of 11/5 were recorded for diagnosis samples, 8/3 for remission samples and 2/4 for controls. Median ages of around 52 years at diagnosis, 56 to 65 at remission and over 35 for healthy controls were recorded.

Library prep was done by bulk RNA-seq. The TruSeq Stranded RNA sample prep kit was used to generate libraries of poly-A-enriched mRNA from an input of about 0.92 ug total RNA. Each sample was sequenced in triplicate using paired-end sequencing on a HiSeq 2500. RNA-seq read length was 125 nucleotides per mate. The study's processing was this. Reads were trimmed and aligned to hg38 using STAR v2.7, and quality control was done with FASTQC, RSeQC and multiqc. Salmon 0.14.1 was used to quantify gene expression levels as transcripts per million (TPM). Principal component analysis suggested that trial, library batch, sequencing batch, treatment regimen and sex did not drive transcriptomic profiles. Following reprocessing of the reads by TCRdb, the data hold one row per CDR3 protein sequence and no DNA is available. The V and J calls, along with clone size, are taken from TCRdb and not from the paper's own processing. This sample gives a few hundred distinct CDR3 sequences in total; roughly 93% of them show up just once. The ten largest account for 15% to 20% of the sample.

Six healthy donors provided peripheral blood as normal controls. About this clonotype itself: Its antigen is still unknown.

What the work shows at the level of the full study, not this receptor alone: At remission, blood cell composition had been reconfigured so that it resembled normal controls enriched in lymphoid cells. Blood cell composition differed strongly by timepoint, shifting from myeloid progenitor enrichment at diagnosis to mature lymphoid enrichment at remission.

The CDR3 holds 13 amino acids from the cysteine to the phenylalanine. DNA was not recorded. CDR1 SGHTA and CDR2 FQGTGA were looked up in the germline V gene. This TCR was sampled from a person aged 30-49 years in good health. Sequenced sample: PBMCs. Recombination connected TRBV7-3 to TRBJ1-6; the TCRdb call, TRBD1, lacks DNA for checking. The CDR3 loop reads CASSRTGGSPLHF.